Following are 18 T cell receptor beta chains from one sample sequenced in a study of blood T cell repertoires in COVID-19. The repertoire was sequenced with immunoSEQ multiplex PCR; TCRdb's copy has only in-frame clones and lacks some. This sample yields approximately 130,000 clones, of which around four fifths are seen a single time; 20% to 25% belongs to the top ten. The source material was peripheral blood. These receptors were taken from a human donor in a cohort sampled during active COVID-19.

This rearrangement joins TRBV5-1 to TRBJ2-2; 8 bases match TRBD1. J gave up 4 bases and V 0 bases, and 8 bases lay outside the gene matches. Per the germline V gene, CDR1 is SGHRS and CDR2 is YFSETQ. CDR3 length equals 17 residues. In DNA form, the CDR3 reads TGCGCCAGCAGCTTGGTTTCCGGGACAGGTTCCACCGGGGAGCTGTTTTTT. This gives the protein CASSLVSGTGSTGELFF.

This sequence joins TRBV6-2 or TRBV6-3 and TRBJ1-5, with TRBD1 identical over 7 bases. The germline gives CDR1 MNHEY, CDR2 SVGEGT. Losses at the gene ends were 1 base for V and 6 bases for J; bases not matched to a gene: 9. The CDR3 covers 16 residues. The CDR3 sequence is CASSYLEGARSQPQHF. The CDR3 bases are TGTGCCAGCAGTTACTTGGAGGGGGCTAGATCTCAGCCCCAGCATTTT.

This clone has a handful of counts. The chain is built from TRBV7-2 and TRBJ2-5; D is possibly TRBD2 (6 bases). Germline V gene data show CDR1 as SGHTA and CDR2 as FQGNSA. The CDR3 sequence is 12 residues long. Trimming shortened V by 1 base and J by 6 bases, and 6 bases separated the two germline ends. The chain's CDR3 is CASSLGGKTQYF. CDR3 nucleotides: TGTGCCAGCAGCTTAGGCGGGAAGACCCAGTACTTC.

The rearrangement uses TRBV7-2 and TRBJ1-5; D perhaps matches TRBD1 (5 bases). Germline CDR1 reads SGHTA; CDR2 reads FQGNSA. Trimming removed 3 bases at V and 5 bases at J, with 11 bases between. The CDR3 contains 14 residues. CDR3 in amino acids: CASSFRTGDQPQHF. CDR3 bases: TGTGCCAGCAGCTTCAGAACGGGGGATCAGCCCCAGCATTTT.

This clone occurred a few times. The chain links TRBV6-5 to TRBJ2-2, with a tentative D call TRBD2 (6 bases). Germline V gives CDR1 MNHEY, CDR2 SVGAGI. V was cut by 10 bases and J by 4 bases, with 10 bases left in between. The CDR3 length is 12 residues. CDR3 amino acids: CATNSGTGELFF. DNA of the CDR3: TGTGCCACCAATAGCGGCACCGGGGAGCTGTTTTTT.

The J gene is TRBJ2-1, the V gene TRBV4-1, with 7 positions matching TRBD1. After removal of 8 bases from V and 9 bases from J, the junction contained 10 bases not matched to a gene. CDR3 length: 13 residues. Germline V gene data show CDR1 as MGHRA and CDR2 as YSYEKL. The CDR3 loop reads CASRPTGISEQFF. The CDR3 DNA reads as TGCGCCAGCCGCCCGACAGGGATCAGTGAGCAGTTCTTC.

As for this clone: This specimen includes other DNA sequences encoding the same CDR3. This chain joins TRBV3-1 (or the pseudogene TRBV3-2) and TRBJ2-7, with D possibly matching TRBD2 (5 bases). The V end was cut by 3 bases, the J end by 6 bases, with 9 bases between. The CDR3 has 12 amino acids. The germline V gene has CDR1 LGHDT and CDR2 YNNKEL (reference sequence). The CDR3 reads CASSQGRGEQYF. DNA of the CDR3: TGTGCCAGCAGCCAGGGCCGGGGCGAGCAGTACTTC.

The gene calls are TRBV9 and TRBJ2-2; 7 nucleotides line up with TRBD2. Germline loops: CDR1 SGDLS, CDR2 YYNGEE. There are 15 residues in the CDR3. V gave up 0 bases and J gave up 4 bases; unmatched junction bases: 3. The DNA for the CDR3 is TGTGCCAGCAGCGTAGTCGCTAGCGGCACCGGGGAGCTGTTTTTT. Translating gives CASSVVASGTGELFF.

The chain uses TRBV11-2 and TRBJ1-2, with a weak D call TRBD1 (5 bases). The length of the CDR3 is 16 residues. Germline CDR1 reads SGHAT; CDR2 reads FQNNGV. Between the trimmed V and J ends, which lost 5 bases and 3 bases, there was a span of 19 bases. The CDR3 loop reads CASSMLGGRTDYGYTF. The CDR3 nucleotides read TGTGCCAGCAGCATGCTTGGGGGGAGGACTGACTATGGCTACACCTTC.

The V gene is TRBV25-1, the J gene TRBJ1-1, with D unresolved. Trimming stripped 6 bases from V and 4 bases from J, with 12 bases between. Germline V gene lookup returns CDR1 MGHDK and CDR2 SYGVNS. The CDR3 extends over 13 amino acids. The DNA for the CDR3 is TGTGCCAGCAGGGCCAATGAGGGCACTGAAGCTTTCTTT. Translated: CASRANEGTEAFF.

This clone was observed many times. The chain recombines TRBV7-9 with TRBJ1-1; D call uncertain. This CDR3 is built from 13 residues. V gave up 7 bases and J gave up 0 bases, with 9 bases separating them. Looked up from germline, CDR1 is SEHNR and CDR2 is FQNEAQ (reference sequence). The CDR3 spells CASNMIMNTEAFF. DNA for the CDR3: TGTGCCAGCAACATGATAATGAACACTGAAGCTTTCTTT.

Only one count was recorded for this clone. The chain combines TRBV19 with TRBJ2-1; D perhaps matches TRBD1 (5 bases). Looked up from germline, CDR1 is LNHDA and CDR2 is SQIVND (reference sequence). The CDR3 runs to 14 residues. V was pared by 6 bases and J by 5 bases, with 14 bases between. The CDR3 here is CASSLQTGNNEQFF. CDR3 in DNA: TGTGCCAGTAGCCTCCAAACAGGTAACAATGAGCAGTTCTTC.

This CDR3 is CAWTRTPTNTEAFF. The DNA for the CDR3 is TGTGCCTGGACCCGCACTCCTACGAACACTGAAGCTTTCTTT. This chain joins TRBV30 and TRBJ1-1; no definite D call. Looked up from germline, CDR1 is GTSNPN and CDR2 is SVGIG (reference sequence). Trimming removed 4 bases at V and 1 base at J, with 13 bases between. The CDR3 length is 14 residues.

The CDR3, as DNA: TGCAGTGCTAGTCGGGTAGCAGCCTACGAGCAGTACTTC. As protein: CSASRVAAYEQYF. The chain couples TRBV20-1 to TRBJ2-7; D call uncertain. Per the germline V gene, CDR1 is DFQATT and CDR2 is SNEGSKA (reference sequence). The CDR3 runs 13 residues. Trimming stripped 3 bases from V and 2 bases from J, with 11 bases between.

This chain links TRBV28 with TRBJ2-2, with TRBD2 matching over 11 bases. From germline, CDR1 is MDHEN and CDR2 SYDVKM. V lost 4 bases to trimming and J lost 5 bases; unmatched junction nucleotides: 9. The CDR3 consists of 17 residues. CDR3 nucleotides: TGTGCCAGCAGTTACTCCCTAGCGGGGGGAGAGACCGGGGAGCTGTTTTTT. Translating gives CASSYSLAGGETGELFF.

This clone has more than one count but fewer than ten. The chain joins TRBV11-2 to TRBJ2-5; 9 nucleotides match TRBD2. CDR1 and CDR2 from the germline V gene are SGHAT and FQNNGV. CDR3 size: 20 residues. Trimming took 0 bases from V and 4 from J; bases not matched to a gene: 18. The DNA for the CDR3 is TGTGCCAGCAGCTTAGATAGGGGCGCGGGGGGGGTAACGGTGGGAGAGACCCAGTACTTC. Protein: CASSLDRGAGGVTVGETQYF. The full variable domain, with the rest looked up from reference TRBV11-2 and TRBJ2-5, is EAGVAQSPRYKIIEKRQSVAFWCNPISGHATLYWYQQILGQGPKLLIQFQNNGVVDDSQLPKDRFSAERLKGVDSTLKIQPAKLEDSAVYLCASSLDRGAGGVTVGETQYFGPGTRLLVL.

This clone was recorded at least ten times. The chain carries TRBV27 and TRBJ1-5, with TRBD1 matching over 7 bases. J was trimmed by 2 bases and V by 5 bases; bases with no gene match: 3. The CDR3 runs 14 residues. The germline V gene encodes CDR1 MNHEY and CDR2 SMNVEV (reference sequence). CDR3 residues: CASSPTGGNQPQHF. The CDR3 nucleotides are TGTGCCAGCAGTCCCACAGGGGGCAATCAGCCCCAGCATTTT.

V gene TRBV19 combines with J gene TRBJ2-1; 9 nucleotides agree with TRBD2. J was trimmed by 0 bases and V by 3 bases; bases with no gene match: 9. The CDR3 is 18 residues long. Germline assignment: CDR1 LNHDA and CDR2 SQIVND (reference sequence). The CDR3 sequence is CASSIIAGASSSYNEQFF. The CDR3, as DNA: TGTGCCAGTAGTATTATAGCGGGGGCCTCGAGCTCCTACAATGAGCAGTTCTTC.